A selection of T cell receptor beta chains follows, all from one sample in a study of OX40 agonist ivuxolimab in advanced cancers. Assay used: immunoSEQ multiplex PCR; TCRdb lists only in-frame clones, some missing. The sample carries tens of thousands of clones, about 81% recorded once. The specimen was CD4+ or CD8+ T cells sorted from blood, collected in a trial of the OX40 agonist ivuxolimab. The receptors shown here come from an adult with an advanced solid tumor such as melanoma, head and neck, liver or kidney cancer. Each CDR3 is given with its conserved first and last residue. Each record gives: V gene, CDR3 protein.

TRBV5-4 CASSFGSIHTDTQYF
TRBV10-1 CASSESGTGANVLTF
TRBV7-2 CASSGPTGNTIYF
TRBV2 CASSQTPEGSQYF
TRBV7-8 CASSLGSGFRSYTF
TRBV7-3 CASSPRQGTTEAFF
TRBV6-6 CASGGTAGNTIYF
TRBV7-2 CASTLTSGGENEQFF
TRBV5-1 CASSLGGGANNEQFF
TRBV19 CASSEGRTEAFF
TRBV4-1 CASSLRQGQGSGGTGAFVAFF
TRBV11-2 CASSPRRTANSPLHF
TRBV19 CASSVLRTGELFF
TRBV5-1 CASSLDNSNQPQHF
TRBV7-6 CASSLEGQRRSYEQYF
TRBV6-1 CASSEVWSSYNEQFF
TRBV23-1 CASSQWGGREETQYF
TRBV5-1 CASRITPPYEQYF
TRBV7-9 CASSPGLAEETQYF
TRBV19 CASSLRLAGLYNEQFF
TRBV15 CATSRGGGIYGYTF
TRBV6-1 CASTSTGFNQPQHF
TRBV5-1 CASSLVRGTGIQDTQYF
TRBV10-1 CASSDHRNLPYEQYF
TRBV5-1 CASSVDRATDTQYF
TRBV5-1 CASSSLSSGNTIYF
TRBV19 CASSRGQSEQETQYF
TRBV29-1 CSVLNRGNTIYF
TRBV5-6 CASSYGQTGELFF
TRBV5-1 CASSLAQGTTNEKLFF
TRBV9 CASSLRPVSTDTQYF
TRBV9 CASSVRRGESNQPQHF
TRBV4-2 CASSQARGVAGELFF
TRBV11-2 CASSFIAGGSTDTQYF
TRBV19 CASGTGGDEQYF
TRBV7-2 CASSLSDGGSTEAFF
TRBV11-2 CASSPRFGQANTGELFF
TRBV6-6 CASSRTWGGNTIYF
TRBV5-4 CASSSGPVGNTQYF
TRBV5-5 CASTFPTGGYEQYF
TRBV19 CASRIYLQGTEAFF
TRBV29-1 CSVGSGIYTDTQYF
TRBV11-2 CASSSLRDTTYEQYF